Listed below are T cell receptor beta chains from one sample, sequenced in a study of CD4+ T cells in melanoma. The protocol was immunoSEQ multiplex PCR, while the TCRdb copy is restricted to in-frame clones and leaves out a portion. The data contain 8,500 to 10,000 clones, around two thirds of them singletons. The sample comprised cells from a culture (not recorded whether cultured in vitro). The receptors originated from a human donor with melanoma. CDR3s include the opening cysteine and the closing phenylalanine or tryptophan.

len: 13
v_gene: TRBV19
CDR3aa: CASSSPGGYEQYF

len: 14
v_gene: TRBV10-3
CDR3aa: CAISGWGGNTEAFF

len: 16
v_gene: TRBV18
CDR3aa: CASSQMGTGGGEPQHF

len: 16
v_gene: TRBV9
CDR3aa: CASSVGAGPLLETQYF

len: 15
v_gene: TRBV6-5
CDR3aa: CASSYRDRESTEAFF

len: 11
v_gene: TRBV27
CDR3aa: CASGSNYGYTF

len: 17
v_gene: TRBV7-3
CDR3aa: CASSLRGASSGANVLTF

len: 14
v_gene: TRBV5-5
CDR3aa: CASSFQRLNTEAFF

len: 16
v_gene: TRBV6-6
CDR3aa: CASSPIGPGRNTEAFF

len: 13
v_gene: TRBV7-3
CDR3aa: CASSFGLPNEQFF

len: 14
v_gene: TRBV7-9
CDR3aa: CASSSTGTENGYTF

len: 15
v_gene: TRBV10-3
CDR3aa: CAISEIQGHDEKLFF

len: 13
v_gene: TRBV29-1
CDR3aa: CSVGGGSGNTIYF

len: 12
v_gene: TRBV29-1
CDR3aa: CSVGGGSTEAFF

len: 14
v_gene: TRBV9
CDR3aa: CASSVTSGEGTQYF

len: 15
v_gene: TRBV18
CDR3aa: CASSPRQGFVTEAFF

len: 16
v_gene: TRBV14
CDR3aa: CASSQVWRGRLAEQYF

len: 12
v_gene: TRBV19
CDR3aa: CASSMGWQPQHF

len: 14
v_gene: TRBV6-6
CDR3aa: CASSLAGGPYEQYF

len: 13
v_gene: TRBV7-6
CDR3aa: CASSLSGLETQYF

len: 13
v_gene: TRBV5-1
CDR3aa: CASSVGWNTEAFF

len: 15
v_gene: TRBV30
CDR3aa: CAWSDTGGRLGEQYF

len: 14
v_gene: TRBV5-1
CDR3aa: CASRAGHQNTEAFF

len: 13
v_gene: TRBV6-1
CDR3aa: CASSEMGPGGLFF

len: 14
v_gene: TRBV19
CDR3aa: CASSIALNVGELFF

len: 14
v_gene: TRBV5-4
CDR3aa: CASSSTGGAREQFF

len: 18
v_gene: TRBV5-8
CDR3aa: CASSLTQTSGGYTGELFF

len: 15
v_gene: TRBV9
CDR3aa: CASSVGGTGLSPLHF

len: 12
v_gene: TRBV6-6
CDR3aa: CASRRTDTEAFF

len: 13
v_gene: TRBV7-3
CDR3aa: CASSLGWGDTQYF

len: 18
v_gene: TRBV7-8
CDR3aa: CASSLEGSGGLAGDTQYF

len: 15
v_gene: TRBV11-2
CDR3aa: CASSSYRGSAYEQYF

len: 15
v_gene: TRBV28
CDR3aa: CASSFTDREGAEAFF

len: 16
v_gene: TRBV4-2
CDR3aa: CASSPLGTGPSNEQFF

len: 13
v_gene: TRBV15
CDR3aa: CATTYRGFDTQYF

len: 13
v_gene: TRBV11-1
CDR3aa: CASSPFPNSPLHF

len: 14
v_gene: TRBV11-1
CDR3aa: CASSPSGGPDTQYF

len: 11
v_gene: TRBV29-1
CDR3aa: CSVVKGGEQYF

len: 16
v_gene: TRBV10-3
CDR3aa: CAIGTSGGAIADTQYF

len: 17
v_gene: TRBV12-5
CDR3aa: CASGLVQSGARQETQYF

len: 16
v_gene: TRBV27
CDR3aa: CASSLSGTGAGNTIYF

len: 16
v_gene: TRBV7-2
CDR3aa: CASSPYRGRQNGELFF

len: 15
v_gene: TRBV5-1
CDR3aa: CASSRTGTPEETQYF

len: 15
v_gene: TRBV6-6
CDR3aa: CASSSNNPSTDTQYF

len: 12
v_gene: TRBV7-2
CDR3aa: CASSPRYNEQFF

len: 17
v_gene: TRBV30
CDR3aa: CAWSVKLTGTANTEAFF

len: 13
v_gene: TRBV6-5
CDR3aa: CASSVQVKGEAFF

len: 14
v_gene: TRBV30
CDR3aa: CAWRRPDPSYGYTF

len: 17
v_gene: TRBV4-1
CDR3aa: CASSQQWGGSGNQPQHF

len: 17
v_gene: TRBV11-2
CDR3aa: CASSSPGRRSSGNTIYF

len: 16
v_gene: TRBV5-1
CDR3aa: CASSDPGTANTGELFF

len: 15
v_gene: TRBV5-6
CDR3aa: CASRETGGPSNGYTF

len: 14
v_gene: TRBV4-1
CDR3aa: CASSRFPWETEAFF

len: 13
v_gene: TRBV28
CDR3aa: CASRIDRGYGYTF